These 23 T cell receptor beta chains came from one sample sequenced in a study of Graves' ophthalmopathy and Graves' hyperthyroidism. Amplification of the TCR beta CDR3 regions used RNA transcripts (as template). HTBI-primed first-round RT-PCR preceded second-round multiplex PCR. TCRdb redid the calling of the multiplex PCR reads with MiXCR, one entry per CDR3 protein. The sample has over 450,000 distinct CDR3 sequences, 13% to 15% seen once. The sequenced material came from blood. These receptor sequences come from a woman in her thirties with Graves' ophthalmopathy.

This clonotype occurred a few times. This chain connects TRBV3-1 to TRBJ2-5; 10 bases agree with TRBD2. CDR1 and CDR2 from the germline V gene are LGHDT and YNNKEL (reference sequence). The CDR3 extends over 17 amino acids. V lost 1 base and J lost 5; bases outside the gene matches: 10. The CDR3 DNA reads TGTGCCAGCAGCCAAGGTACACTAGCGGGGTCATGGGAGACCCAGTACTTC. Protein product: CASSQGTLAGSWETQYF.

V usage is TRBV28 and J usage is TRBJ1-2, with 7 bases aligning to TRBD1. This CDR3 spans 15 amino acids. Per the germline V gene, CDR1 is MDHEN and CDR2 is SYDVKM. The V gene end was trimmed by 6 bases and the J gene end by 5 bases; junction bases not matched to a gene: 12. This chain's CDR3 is CASRLPGQSYYGYTF. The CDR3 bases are TGTGCCAGCAGGCTGCCGGGACAGAGCTATTATGGCTACACCTTC.

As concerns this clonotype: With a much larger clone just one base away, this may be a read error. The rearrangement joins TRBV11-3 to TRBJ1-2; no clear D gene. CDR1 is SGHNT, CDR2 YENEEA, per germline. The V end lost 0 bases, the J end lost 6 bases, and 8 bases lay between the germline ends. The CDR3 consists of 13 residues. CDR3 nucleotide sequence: TGTGCCAGCAGCTTAGATATGGCCGATGGCTACACCTTC. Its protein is CASSLDMADGYTF.

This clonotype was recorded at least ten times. The CDR3 coding sequence is TGTGCCAGCAGCTGGGACAGGACGAACACTGAAGCTTTCTTT. Translating it yields CASSWDRTNTEAFF. V and J are TRBV7-9 and TRBJ1-1; TRBD1 matches 8 bases. The CDR3 has 14 residues. Germline CDR1 is SEHNR and CDR2 is FQNEAQ (reference sequence). J was trimmed by 1 base and V by 4 bases; bases with no gene match: 2.

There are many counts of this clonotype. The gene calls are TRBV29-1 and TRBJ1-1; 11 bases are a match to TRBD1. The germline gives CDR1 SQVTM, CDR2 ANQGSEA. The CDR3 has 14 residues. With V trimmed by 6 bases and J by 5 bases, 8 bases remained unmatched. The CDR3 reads CSVGRGTGGTEAFF. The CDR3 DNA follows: TGCAGCGTGGGGAGGGGGACAGGGGGTACTGAAGCTTTCTTT.

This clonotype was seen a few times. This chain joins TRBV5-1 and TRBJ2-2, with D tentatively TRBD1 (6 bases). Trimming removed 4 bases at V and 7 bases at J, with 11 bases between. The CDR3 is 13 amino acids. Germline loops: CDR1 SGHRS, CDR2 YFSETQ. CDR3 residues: CASSRRGGGELFF. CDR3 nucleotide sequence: TGCGCCAGCAGCCGGCGAGGGGGCGGGGAGCTGTTTTTT.

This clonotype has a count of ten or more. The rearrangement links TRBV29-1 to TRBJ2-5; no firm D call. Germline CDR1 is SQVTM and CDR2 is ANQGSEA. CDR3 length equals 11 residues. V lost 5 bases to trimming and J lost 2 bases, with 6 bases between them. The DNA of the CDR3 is TGCAGCGTTACCCGTCAAGAGACCCAGTACTTC. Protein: CSVTRQETQYF.

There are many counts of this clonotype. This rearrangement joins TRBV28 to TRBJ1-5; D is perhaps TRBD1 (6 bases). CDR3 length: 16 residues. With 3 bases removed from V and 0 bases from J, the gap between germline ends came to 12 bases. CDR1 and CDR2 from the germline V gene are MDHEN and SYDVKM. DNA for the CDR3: TGTGCCAGCAGTTTTGAGGACAGATATAGCAATCAGCCCCAGCATTTT. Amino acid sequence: CASSFEDRYSNQPQHF.

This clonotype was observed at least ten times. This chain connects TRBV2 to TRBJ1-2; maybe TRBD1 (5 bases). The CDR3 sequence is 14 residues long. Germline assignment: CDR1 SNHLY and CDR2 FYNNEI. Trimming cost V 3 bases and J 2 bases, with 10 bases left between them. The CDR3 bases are TGTGCCAGCAGTGAGCCGACAGAAAACTATGGCTACACCTTC. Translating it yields CASSEPTENYGYTF.

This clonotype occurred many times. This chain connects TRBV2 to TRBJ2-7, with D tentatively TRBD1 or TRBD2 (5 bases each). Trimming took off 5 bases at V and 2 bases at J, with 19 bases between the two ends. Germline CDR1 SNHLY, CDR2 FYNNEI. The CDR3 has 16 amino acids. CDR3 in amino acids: CASSYTGGRRTYEQYF. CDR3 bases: TGTGCCAGCAGTTATACAGGTGGGCGGAGGACCTACGAGCAGTACTTC.

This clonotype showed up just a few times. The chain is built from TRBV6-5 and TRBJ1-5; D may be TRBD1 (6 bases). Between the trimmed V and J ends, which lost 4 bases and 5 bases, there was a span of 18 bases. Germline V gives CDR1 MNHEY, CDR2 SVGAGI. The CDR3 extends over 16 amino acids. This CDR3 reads CASSSRDKGYHQPQHF. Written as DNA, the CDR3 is TGTGCCAGCAGTTCCCGGGACAAGGGCTACCATCAGCCCCAGCATTTT.

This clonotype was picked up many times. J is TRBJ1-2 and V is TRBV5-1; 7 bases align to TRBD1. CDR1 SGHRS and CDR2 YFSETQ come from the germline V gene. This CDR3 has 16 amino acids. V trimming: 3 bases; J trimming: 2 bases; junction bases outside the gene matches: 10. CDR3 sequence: CASSSTRDRRNYGYTF. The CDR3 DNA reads TGCGCCAGCAGCTCGACCCGGGACAGAAGGAACTATGGCTACACCTTC.

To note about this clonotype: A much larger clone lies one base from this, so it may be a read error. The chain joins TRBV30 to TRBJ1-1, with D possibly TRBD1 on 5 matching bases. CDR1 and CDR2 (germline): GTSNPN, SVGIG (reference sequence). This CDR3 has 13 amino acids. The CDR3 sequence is CTRTAQGNTEAFF. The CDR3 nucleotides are TGTACCCGAACTGCCCAGGGGAACACTGAAGCTTTCTTT. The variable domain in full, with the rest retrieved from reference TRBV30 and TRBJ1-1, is SQTIHQWPATLVQPVGSPLSLECTVEGTSNPNLYWYRQAAGRGLQLLFYSVGIGQISSEVPQNLSASRPQDRQFILSSKKLLLSDSGFYLCTRTAQGNTEAFFGQGTRLTVV.

Here the CDR3 reads CASRATGSQSLRRQPQHF. In DNA form, the CDR3 reads TGTGCCAGCAGGGCCACAGGGAGCCAAAGTCTGAGAAGGCAGCCCCAGCATTTT. This chain connects TRBV6-2 or TRBV6-3 to TRBJ1-5; D might be TRBD1 (6 bases). Germline CDR1 is MNHEY and CDR2 is SVGEGT. V lost 6 bases and J 7 bases, leaving 28 bases between the germline ends. This CDR3 contains 18 residues.

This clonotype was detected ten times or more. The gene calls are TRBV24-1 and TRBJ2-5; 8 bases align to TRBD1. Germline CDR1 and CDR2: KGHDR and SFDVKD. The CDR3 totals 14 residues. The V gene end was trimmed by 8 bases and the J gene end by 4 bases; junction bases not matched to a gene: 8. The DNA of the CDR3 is TGTGCCACCACCTCGGACAGGGAGTCAGAGACCCAGTACTTC. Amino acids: CATTSDRESETQYF.

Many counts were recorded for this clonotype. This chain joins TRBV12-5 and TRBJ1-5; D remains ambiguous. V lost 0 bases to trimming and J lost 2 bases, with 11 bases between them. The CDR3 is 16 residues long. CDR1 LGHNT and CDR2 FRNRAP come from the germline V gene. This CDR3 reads CASGLVHGEGNQPQHF. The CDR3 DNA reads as TGTGCTAGTGGTTTGGTACACGGGGAGGGCAATCAGCCCCAGCATTTT. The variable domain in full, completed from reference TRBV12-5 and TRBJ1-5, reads DARVTQTPRHKVTEMGQEVTMRCQPILGHNTVFWYRQTMMQGLELLAYFRNRAPLDDSGMPKDRFSAEMPDATLATLKIQPSEPRDSAVYFCASGLVHGEGNQPQHFGDGTRLSIL.

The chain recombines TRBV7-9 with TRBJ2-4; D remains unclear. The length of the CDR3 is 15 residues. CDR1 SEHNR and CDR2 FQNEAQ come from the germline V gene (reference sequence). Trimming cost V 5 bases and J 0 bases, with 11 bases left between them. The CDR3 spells CASSPPPPAKNIQYF. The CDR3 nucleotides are TGTGCCAGCAGCCCCCCTCCGCCAGCCAAAAACATTCAGTACTTC.

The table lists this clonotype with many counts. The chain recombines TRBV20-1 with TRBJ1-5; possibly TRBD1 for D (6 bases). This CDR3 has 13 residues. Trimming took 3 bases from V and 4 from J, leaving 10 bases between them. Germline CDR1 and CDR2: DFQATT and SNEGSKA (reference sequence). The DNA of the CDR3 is TGCAGTGCTAGTAGGGGGGGAAATCAGCCCCAGCATTTT. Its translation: CSASRGGNQPQHF.

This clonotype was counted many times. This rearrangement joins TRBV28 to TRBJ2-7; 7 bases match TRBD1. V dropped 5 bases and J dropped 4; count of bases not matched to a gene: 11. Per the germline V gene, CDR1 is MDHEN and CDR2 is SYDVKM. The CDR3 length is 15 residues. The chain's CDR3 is CASSRPGTAGYEQYF. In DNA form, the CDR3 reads TGTGCCAGCAGTCGACCCGGGACAGCCGGGTACGAGCAGTACTTC.

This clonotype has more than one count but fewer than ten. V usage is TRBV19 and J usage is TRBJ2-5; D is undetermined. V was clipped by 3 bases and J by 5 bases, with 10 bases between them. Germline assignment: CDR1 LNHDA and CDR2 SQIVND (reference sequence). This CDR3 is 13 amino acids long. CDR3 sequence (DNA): TGTGCCAGTAGTATGAACGTGGGCGAGACCCAGTACTTC. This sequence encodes CASSMNVGETQYF.

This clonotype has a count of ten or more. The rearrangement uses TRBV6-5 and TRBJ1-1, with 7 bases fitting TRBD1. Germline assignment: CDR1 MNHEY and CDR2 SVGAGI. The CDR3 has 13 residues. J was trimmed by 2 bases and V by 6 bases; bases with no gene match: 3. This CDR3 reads CASRGQFNTEAFF. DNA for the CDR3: TGTGCCAGCAGGGGACAGTTCAACACTGAAGCTTTCTTT.

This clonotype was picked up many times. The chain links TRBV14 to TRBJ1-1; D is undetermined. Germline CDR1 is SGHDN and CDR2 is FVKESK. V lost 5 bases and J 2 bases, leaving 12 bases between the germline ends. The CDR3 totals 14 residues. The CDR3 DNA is TGTGCCAGCAGCTCTACAGCATACAACACTGAAGCTTTCTTT. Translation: CASSSTAYNTEAFF.

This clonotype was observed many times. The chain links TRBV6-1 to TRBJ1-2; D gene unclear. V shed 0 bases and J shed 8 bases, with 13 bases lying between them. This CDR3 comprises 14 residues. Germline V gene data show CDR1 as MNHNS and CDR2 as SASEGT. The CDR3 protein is CASSEALRGWGYTF. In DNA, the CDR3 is TGTGCCAGCAGTGAAGCGCTAAGAGGTTGGGGCTACACCTTC.